This T cell receptor beta chain was recorded in a study of Ad26.COV2.S vaccination and SARS-CoV-2 variants (dated by TCRdb to the early 2020s). Study-wide context: Donors in the vaccine arm were drawn from COV1001, a multicentre, randomized, double-blind, placebo-controlled phase I-IIa trial testing Ad26.COV2.S in healthy adults. Ad26.COV2.S was administered intramuscularly at a dose of 5x10^10 or 1x10^11 viral particles, either as one shot or as two shots given 56 days apart. Trial participants were randomized into five groups of five: low-dose or high-dose Ad26.COV2.S given once or twice, or placebo on both occasions. Sequencing of the TCRbeta repertoire served to evaluate the specificity and breadth of SARS-CoV-2-reactive T cell receptors following Ad26.COV2.S vaccination. A total of 32 samples were included in the TCR-sequenced set, comprising around 20 Ad26.COV2.S vaccine recipients, 5 placebo recipients and 8 SARS-CoV-2 convalescent individuals. Investigators did not know the trial group allocation while performing experiments and assessing outcomes.

A remark on this clone: This clone's antigen is unknown. No much larger clone exists at a distance of one base, and base qualities are not known.

The immunoSEQ Assay was the method used to sequence TCRbeta CDR3 regions. After extraction, genomic DNA underwent amplification by bias-controlled multiplex PCR, followed by high-throughput sequencing. Per the original workflow: To quantify the absolute abundance of each unique TCRbeta CDR3 region, sequences were collapsed and filtered. Usable DNA was measured by amplifying reference genes present in all nucleated cells, and TCRbeta template counts were normalized to that usable DNA to estimate T cell fraction. Repertoire TCRs were annotated as SARS-CoV-2-specific when V gene, CDR3 amino acid sequence and J gene were exactly matched to a known reactive TCR set. The reference SARS-CoV-2 TCR set came from MIRA and was filtered for enrichment in COVID-19-positive ImmuneCODE repertoires, removing public or cross-reactive TCRs. Using the MIRA antigens, annotated TCRs were further analysed by specific ORF or by position within an ORF. Breadth was defined as the number of annotated unique rearrangements divided by the total number of unique productive rearrangements, and depth was defined as the summed frequency of the annotated unique rearrangements. TCR breadth was compared between groups using two-sided Wilcoxon rank-sum tests. Not all clones reach the TCRdb copy of this immuneACCESS table, which keeps in-frame sequences only. Checked studies attribute under half of the gap to unresolved V genes and leave the rest unexplained. V and J calls and clone size are as listed in that table; D and trimming were resolved from the DNA. Counted in this sample were about 330,000 clones; 85% to 90% of them appeared once. Roughly 6% of the sample is in the top ten clones.

General study outcomes and caveats: Comparable non-spike TCR breadth was observed between vaccine and placebo recipients, consistent with only spike being contained in the vaccine. After vaccination, substantial breadth of spike-specific CD8+ and CD4+ T cell responses was reported. It was noted by the authors that total T cell responses may have been underestimated by the TCR breadth and depth analyses. Comparing responses between vaccine doses or regimens was not something the study was powered to do. Ad26.COV2.S recipients had higher spike-specific TCR breadth than placebo recipients (P = 0.0014).

The junction shows trimming of 2 bases on V and 10 bases on J, and the gene matches do not reach 7 bases of it. The CDR3 sequence holds 13 residues, the cysteine and phenylalanine included. The kept DNA is CDR3 alone, 39 bases in frame from the first base. The CDR1 and CDR2 encoded by the germline V gene are MNHEY and SVGAGI. In light of the paper, this sample's treatment or condition label describes: approximately 18 received Ad26.COV2.S at low or high dose, single or two shots; 5 received placebo; per-sample allocation not given. For vaccine and placebo recipients, repertoires were sequenced using samples collected on day 63 after the first injection. Cohort 1b enrolled roughly 25 adults aged 18-55 years at a single site in Boston, USA, between 29 July and 7 August 2020. Ad26.COV2.S consisted of a replication-incompetent adenovirus type 26 vector by which a prefusion-stabilized SARS-CoV-2 spike protein from the original Wuhan strain was expressed.

The V and J genes are TRBV6-5 and TRBJ1-1; TRBD1 lines up with 7 middle nucleotides. The sample consisted of peripheral blood, taken in a trial of Ad26.COV2.S vaccine versus placebo. The sequence derives from a person between 18 and 59 years old who received the Ad26.COV2.S COVID-19 vaccine or a placebo. The CDR3 protein sequence reads: CASSYTTGWRAFF. The DNA sequence follows: TGTGCCAGCAGTTACACGACAGGGTGGAGAGCTTTCTTT.